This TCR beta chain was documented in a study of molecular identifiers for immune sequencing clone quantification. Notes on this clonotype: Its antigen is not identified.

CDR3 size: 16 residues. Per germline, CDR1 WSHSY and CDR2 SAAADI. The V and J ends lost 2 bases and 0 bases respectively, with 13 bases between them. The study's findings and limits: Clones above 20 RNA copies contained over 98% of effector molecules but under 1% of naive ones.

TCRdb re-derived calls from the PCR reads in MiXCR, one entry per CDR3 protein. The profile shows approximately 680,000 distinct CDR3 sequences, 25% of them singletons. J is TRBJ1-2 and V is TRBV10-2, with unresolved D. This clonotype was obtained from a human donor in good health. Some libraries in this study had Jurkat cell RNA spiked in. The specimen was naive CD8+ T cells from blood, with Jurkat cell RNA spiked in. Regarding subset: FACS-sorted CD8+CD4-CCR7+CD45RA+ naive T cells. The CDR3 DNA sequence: TGCGCCAGCAGTGAGGAGGCTAAATTGTCTAACTATGGCTACACCTTC. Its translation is CASSEEAKLSNYGYTF.